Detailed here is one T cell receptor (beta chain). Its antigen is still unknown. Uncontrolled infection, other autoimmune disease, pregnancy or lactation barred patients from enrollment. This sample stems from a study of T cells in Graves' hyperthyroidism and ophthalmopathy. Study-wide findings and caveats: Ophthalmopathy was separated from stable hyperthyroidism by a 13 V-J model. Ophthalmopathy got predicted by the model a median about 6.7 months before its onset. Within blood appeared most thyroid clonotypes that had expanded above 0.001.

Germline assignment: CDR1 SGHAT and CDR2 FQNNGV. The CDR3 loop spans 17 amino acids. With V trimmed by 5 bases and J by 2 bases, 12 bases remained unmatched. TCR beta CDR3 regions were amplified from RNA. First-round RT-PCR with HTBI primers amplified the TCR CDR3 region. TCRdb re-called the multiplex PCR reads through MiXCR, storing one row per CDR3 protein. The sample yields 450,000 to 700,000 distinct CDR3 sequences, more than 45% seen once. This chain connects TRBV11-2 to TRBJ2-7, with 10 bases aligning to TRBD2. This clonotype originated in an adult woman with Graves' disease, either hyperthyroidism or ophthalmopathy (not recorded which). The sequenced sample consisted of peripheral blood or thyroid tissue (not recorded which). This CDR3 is CASSRGTSVRTPYEQYF. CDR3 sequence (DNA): TGTGCCAGCAGCAGAGGGACTAGCGTTAGGACCCCCTACGAGCAGTACTTC.